Below are 16 T cell receptor beta chains sequenced from a single sample in a study of radiotherapy plus CTLA-4 blockade in lung cancer. Produced via immunoSEQ multiplex PCR; TCRdb's table is partial and in-frame only. Seen here are some 25,000 clones, over 55% observed once, and the top ten hold 3.2%. This specimen consisted of peripheral blood, obtained from a patient treated with radiotherapy plus ipilimumab. These receptors all stem from a human donor with non-small cell lung cancer whose response to radiotherapy plus ipilimumab could not be evaluated.

The J gene is TRBJ2-5, the V gene TRBV2, with 8 bases fitting TRBD1. Germline V CDR1 and CDR2: SNHLY, FYNNEI. J was trimmed by 4 bases and V by 5 bases; bases with no gene match: 12. The CDR3 is made up of 16 amino acids. The CDR3 DNA follows: TGTGCCAGCAGTCCCCGGACAGGGAAAGGTCGAGAGACCCAGTACTTC. This codes for CASSPRTGKGRETQYF.

CDR3 in DNA: TGCGCCAGCAGCTGGGCCGGCGGGCAGCCCCAGCATTTT. This sequence encodes CASSWAGGQPQHF. V gene TRBV4-1 combines with J gene TRBJ1-5, with D unclear. The V and J ends lost 5 bases and 7 bases respectively, with 12 bases between them. Germline assignment: CDR1 MGHRA and CDR2 YSYEKL. CDR3 length: 13 residues.

This clone came up a few times. The chain links TRBV19 to TRBJ2-5, with 9 bases matching TRBD2. The assigned J gene may be wrong: the sequence end matches TRBJ2-7 better. This CDR3 has 17 amino acids. CDR1 LNHDA and CDR2 SQIVND come from the germline V gene (reference sequence). The CDR3: CASSIGRLAGDPYEQYF. DNA of the CDR3: TGTGCCAGTAGTATAGGGAGGTTAGCGGGGGACCCCTACGAGCAGTACTTC.

As DNA, the CDR3 is TGTGCCAGCAGCGGGACTAGCGGGAGTTATCAAAATGAGCAGTTCTTC. This codes for CASSGTSGSYQNEQFF. The chain links TRBV9 to TRBJ2-1; 13 bases map to TRBD2. The germline V gene has CDR1 SGDLS and CDR2 YYNGEE. This CDR3 is built from 16 residues. Trimming cost V 3 bases and J 7 bases; bases outside gene matches: 7.

The sample holds a few counts of this clone. CDR3 sequence (DNA): TGTGCCAGCACAAGGGGGGGAAACACCATATATTTT. Encoded protein: CASTRGGNTIYF. The chain carries TRBV5-8 and TRBJ1-3; a weak D match, TRBD1 (6 bases). Trimming left V 6 bases short and J 4 bases short, with 8 bases between. This CDR3 has 12 residues. Germline CDR1 SGHTS, CDR2 YDEGEE.

V and J are TRBV7-9 and TRBJ2-7; 11 bases fit TRBD2. Germline CDR1 and CDR2: SEHNR and FQNEAQ (reference sequence). V shed 1 base and J 12 bases; nucleotides not matched to a gene: 17. The CDR3 extends over 17 amino acids. The CDR3 spells CASSLEDRGTSGSRTYF. The CDR3 DNA sequence: TGTGCCAGCAGCTTAGAGGACAGGGGCACTAGCGGGAGCAGAACGTACTTC. Variable domain in full (rest from reference TRBV7-9 and TRBJ2-7): DTGVSQNPRHKITKRGQNVTFRCDPISEHNRLYWYRQTLGQGPEFLTYFQNEAQLEKSRLLSDRFSAERPKGSFSTLEIQRTEQGDSAMYLCASSLEDRGTSGSRTYFGPGTRLTVT.

Only one count was recorded for this clone. J is TRBJ1-2 and V is TRBV5-5, with D possibly matching TRBD1 (6 bases). This CDR3 spans 14 amino acids. Trimming removed 4 bases at V and 8 bases at J, with 18 bases between. In germline, CDR1 is SGHKS, CDR2 YYEKEE (reference sequence). The CDR3 region has the DNA TGTGCCAGCAGCCAACTAGGGGGAGATCAAGGCTACACCTTC. Protein sequence: CASSQLGGDQGYTF.

CDR3 nucleotides: TGTGCCAGCAGCGCAAGGAGCTCCTACGAGCAGTACTTC. Translated: CASSARSSYEQYF. The J gene is TRBJ2-7, the V gene TRBV7-2; D is undetermined. Between the trimmed V and J ends, which lost 5 bases and 0 bases, there was a span of 8 bases. Looked up from germline, CDR1 is SGHTA and CDR2 is FQGNSA. This CDR3 is built from 13 residues.

The rearrangement uses TRBV9 and TRBJ2-1, with TRBD2 as a possible D gene (5 bases). There are 16 residues in the CDR3. The germline CDR1 and CDR2 sequences are SGDLS and YYNGEE. Trimming left V 2 bases short and J 5 bases short, with 17 bases between. CDR3 protein: CASSVKSGVLDNEQFF. CDR3 sequence (DNA): TGTGCCAGCAGCGTCAAGAGCGGAGTCCTAGACAATGAGCAGTTCTTC.

The chain couples TRBV2 to TRBJ2-5; D is perhaps TRBD1 (6 bases). CDR3 length: 14 amino acids. Trimming left V 5 bases short and J 0 bases short, with 10 bases between. The V gene's germline CDR1 is SNHLY and CDR2 FYNNEI. The DNA of the CDR3 is TGTGCCAGCAGTAAGGACAGATACCAAGAGACCCAGTACTTC. Its protein is CASSKDRYQETQYF.

V gene TRBV29-1 combines with J gene TRBJ2-5; 8 bases are shared with TRBD2. Trimming cost V 6 bases and J 5 bases; bases outside gene matches: 5. The CDR3 runs to 12 residues. Per germline, CDR1 SQVTM and CDR2 ANQGSEA. The chain's CDR3 is CSVAGTRETQYF. CDR3 DNA: TGCAGCGTAGCCGGGACTAGGGAGACCCAGTACTTC.

V gene TRBV27 combines with J gene TRBJ2-1; 8 bases are a match to TRBD1. The CDR3 is made up of 14 amino acids. Germline V gene data show CDR1 as MNHEY and CDR2 as SMNVEV (reference sequence). The V gene end was trimmed by 4 bases and the J gene end by 8 bases; junction bases not matched to a gene: 7. The CDR3 DNA reads TGTGCCAGCAGTTCGGGACAGGCGAGCGATGAGCAGTTCTTC. Translation: CASSSGQASDEQFF.

The gene calls are TRBV5-1 and TRBJ2-1; 8 bases match TRBD1. CDR3 size: 12 residues. Germline values: CDR1 SGHRS, CDR2 YFSETQ. J was trimmed by 10 bases and V by 4 bases; bases with no gene match: 4. CDR3: CASSVQGVEQFF. CDR3 nucleotide sequence: TGCGCCAGCAGCGTACAGGGGGTAGAGCAGTTCTTC.

The V and J genes are TRBV7-2 and TRBJ2-1, with 10 positions matching TRBD2. The CDR3 runs 14 residues. Germline lookup yields CDR1 SGHTA and CDR2 FQGNSA. J was trimmed by 10 bases and V by 5 bases; bases with no gene match: 8. The CDR3 spells CASSPQRGGREQFF. The DNA of the CDR3 is TGTGCCAGCAGCCCTCAGCGGGGGGGGAGGGAGCAGTTCTTC.

V usage is TRBV5-1 and J usage is TRBJ2-3; a possible D gene is TRBD2 (6 bases). Between the trimmed V and J ends, which lost 4 bases and 0 bases, there was a span of 9 bases. Germline CDR1 SGHRS, CDR2 YFSETQ. This CDR3 has 14 residues. The chain's CDR3 is CASSAGTSTDTQYF. In nucleotides, the CDR3 is TGCGCCAGCAGCGCGGGGACTAGCACAGATACGCAGTATTTT.

The chain is built from TRBV30 and TRBJ2-7, with TRBD2 matching over 7 bases. CDR1 GTSNPN and CDR2 SVGIG come from the germline V gene (reference sequence). This CDR3 contains 14 residues. The trim removed 1 base at V and 2 bases at J, leaving 5 bases unmatched. The CDR3 spells CAWSGAGRAYEQYF. The DNA for the CDR3 is TGTGCCTGGAGTGGGGCGGGGAGGGCCTACGAGCAGTACTTC.